This T cell receptor beta chain was recorded in a study of T cell repertoires in cytomegalovirus infection. One entry per CDR3 protein results from TCRdb running MiXCR on the reads. The repertoire includes roughly 160,000 distinct CDR3 sequences, about a fifth of them detected once, and 25% sits in the top ten. Germline V gives CDR1 MDHEN, CDR2 SYDVKM. The ends were cut back, 3 bases at V and 3 bases at J, with 11 bases in the middle. The CDR3 runs to 14 residues. Notes on this clonotype: Its antigen is as yet unknown.

The specimen was CD8+ T cells from cultured PBMCs, collected from culture after CMV antigen stimulation. The chain links TRBV28 to TRBJ1-2; no reliable D call. This clonotype was sampled from a human donor in good health (CMV status not recorded). Some clones in this sample may be carry-over from other donors' samples. CDR3 sequence reads: CASSFALRYYGYTF. DNA for the CDR3: TGTGCCAGCAGTTTCGCCCTCAGATACTATGGCTACACCTTC.